This T cell receptor (beta chain) was identified in a study of T cell clones after liver transplantation. Study context: TCRbeta sequencing after a pre-transplant mixed lymphocyte reaction identified graft-donor-reactive clones, later tracked in post-transplant blood. HCV positivity affected three of eight recipients; the rest lacked autoimmune or viral indications. Until 12-24 months post-transplant, subjects got standard immunosuppression and no induction.

Assay: immunoSEQ multiplex PCR; the TCRdb copy retains only in-frame clones and omits some. The sample carries approximately 100,000 clones, under 90% recorded once. The CDR3 is 17 residues long. Trimming stripped 0 bases from V and 3 bases from J, with 14 bases between. From germline, CDR1 is LNHNV and CDR2 YYDKDF (reference sequence). Of note for this clone: The target antigen is unknown.

Study-wide results and limits: Low donor cell numbers restricted donor-reactive repertoire measurement in two subjects.

This chain connects TRBV15 to TRBJ1-4, with TRBD1 as a possible D gene (5 bases). Sample: CD4+ T cells from blood, taken 45 to 50 months after liver transplant. This sequence was found in a human patient who received a liver transplant. Some T cells may have come from the graft donor. Here the CDR3 DNA reads TGTGCCACCAGCAGAGACCGGGGCGCTCAGGCTAATGAAAAACTGTTTTTT. Translating it yields CATSRDRGAQANEKLFF.